This entry concerns a single T cell receptor beta chain. Antigen unknown. Read coverage stops 3 residues before the CDR3 terminus; the germline J gene supplies the remainder. This entry belongs to a study of T cells in women clearing cervical HPV infection. About the study: Case blood was drawn when the lesion was first found; control blood after infection became undetectable. Only a few women had HLA typing results available.

Findings of the study overall: Unknown T-cell numbers per sample may underlie the richness differences.

HPV was found by MY09/MY11 PCR and dot-blot genotyping. The CDR3 runs to 15 residues. Germline lookup yields CDR1 LNHDA and CDR2 SQIVND (reference sequence). Trimming cost V 4 bases and J 8 bases, with 18 bases left between them. TCRdb's copy holds only in-frame clones and misses some; the assay was immunoSEQ multiplex PCR. The sample's table shows fewer than 40,000 clones. V gene TRBV19 combines with J gene TRBJ2-1, with a weak D call TRBD2 (6 bases). Sequences were obtained from blood buffy coat. This sequence originates from a woman between 18 and 69 years old with a cervical HPV16 infection that either progressed to CIN3+ or cleared (not recorded which). The DNA read from the CDR3 is TGTGCCAGTAGTACCCACACTAGCACCGTTGATGAG. Its translation: CASSTHTSTVDE. The CDR3 in full is CASSTHTSTVDEQFF.